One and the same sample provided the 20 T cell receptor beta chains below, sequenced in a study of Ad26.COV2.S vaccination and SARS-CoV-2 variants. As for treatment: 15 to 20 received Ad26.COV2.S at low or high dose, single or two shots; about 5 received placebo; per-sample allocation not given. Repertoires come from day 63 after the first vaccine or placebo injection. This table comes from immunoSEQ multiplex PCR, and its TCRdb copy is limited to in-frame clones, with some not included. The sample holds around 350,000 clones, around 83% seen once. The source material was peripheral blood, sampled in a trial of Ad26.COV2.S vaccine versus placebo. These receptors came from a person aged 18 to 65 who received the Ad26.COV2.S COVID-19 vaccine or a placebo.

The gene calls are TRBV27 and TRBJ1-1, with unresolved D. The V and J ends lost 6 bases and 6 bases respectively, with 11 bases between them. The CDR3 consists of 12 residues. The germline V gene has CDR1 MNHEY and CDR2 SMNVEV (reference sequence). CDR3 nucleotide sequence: TGTGCCAGCAGGCCCCAAGGCTCTGAAGCTTTCTTT. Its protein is CASRPQGSEAFF.

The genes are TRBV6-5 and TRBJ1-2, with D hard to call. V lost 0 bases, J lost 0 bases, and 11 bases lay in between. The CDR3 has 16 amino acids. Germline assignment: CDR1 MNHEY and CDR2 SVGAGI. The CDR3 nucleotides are TGTGCCAGCAGTTACTCCGTCTCGGTTTCTAACTATGGCTACACCTTC. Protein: CASSYSVSVSNYGYTF.

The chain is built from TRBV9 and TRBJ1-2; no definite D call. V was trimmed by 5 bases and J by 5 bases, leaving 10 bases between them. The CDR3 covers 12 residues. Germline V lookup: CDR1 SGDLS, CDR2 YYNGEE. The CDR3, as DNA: TGTGCCAGCAGTACCGGGGATTATGGCTACACCTTC. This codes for CASSTGDYGYTF.

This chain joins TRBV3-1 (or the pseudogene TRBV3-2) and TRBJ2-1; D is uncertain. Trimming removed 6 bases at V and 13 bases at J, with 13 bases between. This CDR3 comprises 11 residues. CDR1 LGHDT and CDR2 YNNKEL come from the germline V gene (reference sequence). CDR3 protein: CASRYVDEQFF. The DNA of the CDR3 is TGTGCCAGCAGGTATGTGGACGAACAGTTCTTC.

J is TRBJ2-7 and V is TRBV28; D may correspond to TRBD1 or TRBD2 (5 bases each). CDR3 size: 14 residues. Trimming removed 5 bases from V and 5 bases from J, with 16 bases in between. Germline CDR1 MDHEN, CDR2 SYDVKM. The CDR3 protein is CASSPRGLINEQYF. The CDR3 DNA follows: TGTGCCAGCAGTCCCCGGGGCCTTATCAACGAGCAGTACTTC.

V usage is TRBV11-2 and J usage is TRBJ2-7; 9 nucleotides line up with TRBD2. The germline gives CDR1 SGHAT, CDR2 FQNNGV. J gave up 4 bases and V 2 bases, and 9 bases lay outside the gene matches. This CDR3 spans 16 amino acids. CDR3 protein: CASSLSGGRATYEQYF. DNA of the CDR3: TGTGCCAGCAGCTTATCTGGCGGGAGGGCCACTTACGAGCAGTACTTC.

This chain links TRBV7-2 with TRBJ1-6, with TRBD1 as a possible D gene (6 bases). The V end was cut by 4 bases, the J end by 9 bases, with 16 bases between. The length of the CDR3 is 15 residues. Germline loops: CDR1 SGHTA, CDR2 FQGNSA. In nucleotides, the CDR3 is TGTGCCAGCAGCTACCCCACTAGGGACACTTCACCCCTCCACTTT. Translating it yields CASSYPTRDTSPLHF.

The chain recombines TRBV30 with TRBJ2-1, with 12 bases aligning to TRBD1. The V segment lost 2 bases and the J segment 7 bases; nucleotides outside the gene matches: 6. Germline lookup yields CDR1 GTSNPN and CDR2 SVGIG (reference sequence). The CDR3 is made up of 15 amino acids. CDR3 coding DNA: TGTGCCTGGAGTCTTGGGACAGGGGGCGAGAATGAGCAGTTCTTC. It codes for CAWSLGTGGENEQFF.

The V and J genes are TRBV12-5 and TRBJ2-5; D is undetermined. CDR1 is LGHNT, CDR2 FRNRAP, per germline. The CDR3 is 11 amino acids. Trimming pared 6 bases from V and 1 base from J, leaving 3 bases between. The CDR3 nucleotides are TGTGCTAGTGGGGGCCAAGAGACCCAGTACTTC. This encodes CASGGQETQYF.

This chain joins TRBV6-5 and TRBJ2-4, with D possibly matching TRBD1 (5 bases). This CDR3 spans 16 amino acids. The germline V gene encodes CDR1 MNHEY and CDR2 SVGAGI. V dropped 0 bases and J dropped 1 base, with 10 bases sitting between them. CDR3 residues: CASSYSTGSAKNIQYF. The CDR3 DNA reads TGTGCCAGCAGTTACTCAACAGGCTCGGCCAAAAACATTCAGTACTTC.

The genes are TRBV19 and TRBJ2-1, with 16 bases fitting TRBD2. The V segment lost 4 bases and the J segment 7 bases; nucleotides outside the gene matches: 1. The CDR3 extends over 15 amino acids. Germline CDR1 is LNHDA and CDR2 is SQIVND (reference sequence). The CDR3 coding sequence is TGTGCCAGTAGTAAGGGACTAGCGGGAGGGAATGAGCAGTTCTTC. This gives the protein CASSKGLAGGNEQFF.

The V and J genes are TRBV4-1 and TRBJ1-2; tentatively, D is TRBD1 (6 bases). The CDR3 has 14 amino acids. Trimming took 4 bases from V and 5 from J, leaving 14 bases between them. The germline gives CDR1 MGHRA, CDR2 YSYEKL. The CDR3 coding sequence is TGCGCCAGCAGCCCCGGACAGTTAACATATGGCTACACCTTC. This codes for CASSPGQLTYGYTF.

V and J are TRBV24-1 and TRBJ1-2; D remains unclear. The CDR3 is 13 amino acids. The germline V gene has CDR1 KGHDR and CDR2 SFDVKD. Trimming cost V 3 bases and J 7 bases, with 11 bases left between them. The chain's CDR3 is CATSDLGVRGYTF. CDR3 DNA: TGTGCCACCAGTGATCTCGGGGTACGTGGCTACACCTTC.

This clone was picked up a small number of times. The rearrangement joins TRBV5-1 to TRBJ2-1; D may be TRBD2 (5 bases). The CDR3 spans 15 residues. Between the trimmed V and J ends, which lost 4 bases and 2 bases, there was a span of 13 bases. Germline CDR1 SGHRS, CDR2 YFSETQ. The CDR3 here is CASSPRTSTYNEQFF. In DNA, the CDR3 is TGCGCCAGCAGCCCCCGGACTTCCACCTACAATGAGCAGTTCTTC.

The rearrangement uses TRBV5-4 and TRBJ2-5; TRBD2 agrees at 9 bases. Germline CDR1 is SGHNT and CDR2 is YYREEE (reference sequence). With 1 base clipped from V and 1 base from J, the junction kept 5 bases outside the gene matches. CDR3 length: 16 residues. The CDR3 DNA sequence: TGTGCCAGCAGCTTGACCCGCGGGGGGGGCCAAGAGACCCAGTACTTC. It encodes CASSLTRGGGQETQYF.

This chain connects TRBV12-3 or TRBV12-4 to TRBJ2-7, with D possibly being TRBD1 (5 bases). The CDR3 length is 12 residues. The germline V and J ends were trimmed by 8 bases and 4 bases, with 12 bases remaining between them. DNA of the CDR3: TGTGCCAGCCGGGCAGGGCTGTACGAGCAGTACTTC. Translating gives CASRAGLYEQYF.

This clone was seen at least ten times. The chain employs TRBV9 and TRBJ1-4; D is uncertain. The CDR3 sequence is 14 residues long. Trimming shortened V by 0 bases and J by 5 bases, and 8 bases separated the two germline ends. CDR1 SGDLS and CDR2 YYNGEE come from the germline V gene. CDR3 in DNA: TGTGCCAGCAGCGTAGGTCCGGGGAATGAAAAACTGTTTTTT. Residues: CASSVGPGNEKLFF.

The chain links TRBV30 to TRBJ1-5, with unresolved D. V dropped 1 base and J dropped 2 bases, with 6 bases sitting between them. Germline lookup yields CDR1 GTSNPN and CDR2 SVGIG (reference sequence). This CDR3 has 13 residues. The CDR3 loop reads CAWSAIGNQPQHF. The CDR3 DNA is TGTGCCTGGAGTGCGATAGGCAATCAGCCCCAGCATTTT. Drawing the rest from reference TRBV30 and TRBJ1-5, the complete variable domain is SQTIHQWPATLVQPVGSPLSLECTVEGTSNPNLYWYRQAAGRGLQLLFYSVGIGQISSEVPQNLSASRPQDRQFILSSKKLLLSDSGFYLCAWSAIGNQPQHFGDGTRLSIL.

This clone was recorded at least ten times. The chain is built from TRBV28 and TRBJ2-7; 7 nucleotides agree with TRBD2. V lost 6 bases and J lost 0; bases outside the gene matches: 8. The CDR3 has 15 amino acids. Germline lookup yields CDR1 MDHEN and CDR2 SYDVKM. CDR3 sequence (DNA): TGTGCCAGCAGCCCCACCGGGACTATCTCCTACGAGCAGTACTTC. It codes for CASSPTGTISYEQYF.

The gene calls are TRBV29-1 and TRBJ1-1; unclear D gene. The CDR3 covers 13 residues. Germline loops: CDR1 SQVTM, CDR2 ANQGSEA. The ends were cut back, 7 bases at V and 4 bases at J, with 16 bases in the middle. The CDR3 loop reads CSATLPGSTEAFF. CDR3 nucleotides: TGCAGCGCCACTCTGCCGGGTAGCACTGAAGCTTTCTTT.